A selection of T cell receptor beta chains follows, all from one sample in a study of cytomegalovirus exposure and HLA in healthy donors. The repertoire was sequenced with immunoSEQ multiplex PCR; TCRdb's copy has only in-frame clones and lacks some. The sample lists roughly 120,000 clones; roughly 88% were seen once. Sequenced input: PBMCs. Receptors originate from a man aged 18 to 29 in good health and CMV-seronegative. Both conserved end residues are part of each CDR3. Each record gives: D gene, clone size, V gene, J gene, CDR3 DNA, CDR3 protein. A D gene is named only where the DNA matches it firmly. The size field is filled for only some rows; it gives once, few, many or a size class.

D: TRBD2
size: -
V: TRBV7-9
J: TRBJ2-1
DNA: TGTGCCAGCAGCTCACCGGGGGAGCGGGGTGAGCAGTTCTTC
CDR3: CASSSPGERGEQFF

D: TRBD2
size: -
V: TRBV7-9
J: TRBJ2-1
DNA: TGTGCCAGCAGCTTTACCCTAGCGGGGGTGAATGAGCAGTTCTTC
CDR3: CASSFTLAGVNEQFF

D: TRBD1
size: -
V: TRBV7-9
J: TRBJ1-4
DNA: TGTGCCAGCAGCTTGACAGGGACTAATGAAAAACTGTTTTTT
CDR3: CASSLTGTNEKLFF

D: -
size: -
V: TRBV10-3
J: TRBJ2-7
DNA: TGTGCCATCAGGGACAGAGAACACTACGAGCAGTACTTC
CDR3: CAIRDREHYEQYF

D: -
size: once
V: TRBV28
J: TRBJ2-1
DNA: TGTGCCAGCAGACGAGCCCCAGCGGACTCCTACAATGAGCAGTTCTTC
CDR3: CASRRAPADSYNEQFF

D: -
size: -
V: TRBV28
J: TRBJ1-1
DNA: TGTGCCAGCAGTTTAGCGGGGGTAGCTTTCTTT
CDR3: CASSLAGVAFF

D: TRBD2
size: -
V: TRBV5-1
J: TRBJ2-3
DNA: TGCGCCAGCAGCTTGGGAAGCGGGAGCTTCACAGATACGCAGTATTTT
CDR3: CASSLGSGSFTDTQYF

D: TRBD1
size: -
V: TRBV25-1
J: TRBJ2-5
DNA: TGTGCCAGCAGTGAATATAGGACAGGGGGCGAGGAGACCCAGTACTTC
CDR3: CASSEYRTGGEETQYF

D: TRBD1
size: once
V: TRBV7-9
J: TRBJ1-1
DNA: TGTGCCAGCCAAGATATAGGACAGGGCGGGAACACTGAAGCTTTCTTT
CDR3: CASQDIGQGGNTEAFF

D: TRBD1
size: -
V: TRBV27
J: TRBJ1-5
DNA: TGTGCCAGCAGTCTGGGGACAGGGTATCAGCCCCAGCATTTT
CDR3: CASSLGTGYQPQHF

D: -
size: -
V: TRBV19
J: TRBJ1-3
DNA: TGTGCCAGTAGTATAGCTACAGCTGGAAACACCATATATTTT
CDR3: CASSIATAGNTIYF

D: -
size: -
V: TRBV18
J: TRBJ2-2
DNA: TGTGCCAGCTCACTTAGCCAGAGGAACACCGGGGAGCTGTTTTTT
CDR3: CASSLSQRNTGELFF

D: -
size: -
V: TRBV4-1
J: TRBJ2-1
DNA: TGCGCCAGCAGTCCCGGAGCCGGGATCCAATCCAATGAGCAGTTCTTC
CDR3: CASSPGAGIQSNEQFF

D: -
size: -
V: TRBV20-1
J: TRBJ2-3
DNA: TGCAGTGCTAGCGGTGTAGATACGCAGTATTTT
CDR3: CSASGVDTQYF